The text below deals with one TCR beta chain. This sample was taken from a study of immune evolution from preneoplasia to lung adenocarcinoma. Study at large: HLA loss of heterozygosity: under 7.5% AIS, around 16% MIA, about 32% ADC, none AAH.

The CDR3 covers 15 residues. The V segment lost 6 bases and the J segment 6 bases; nucleotides outside the gene matches: 11. The germline CDR1 and CDR2 sequences are MDHEN and SYDVKM. The assay was immunoSEQ multiplex PCR, and TCRdb's table has in-frame clones only and misses some. Altogether some 5,500 clones are present, around 85% being singletons, with the ten largest covering 3% to 3.5%. This chain links TRBV28 with TRBJ1-2; TRBD1 matches at 9 bases. The sequence was collected from a person aged 50-69 years with lung adenocarcinoma. The sample consisted of FFPE invasive lung adenocarcinoma tissue. CDR3 amino acids: CASSPRDRAMHGYTF. The CDR3 DNA reads as TGTGCCAGCAGCCCCCGGGACAGGGCTATGCATGGCTACACCTTC.